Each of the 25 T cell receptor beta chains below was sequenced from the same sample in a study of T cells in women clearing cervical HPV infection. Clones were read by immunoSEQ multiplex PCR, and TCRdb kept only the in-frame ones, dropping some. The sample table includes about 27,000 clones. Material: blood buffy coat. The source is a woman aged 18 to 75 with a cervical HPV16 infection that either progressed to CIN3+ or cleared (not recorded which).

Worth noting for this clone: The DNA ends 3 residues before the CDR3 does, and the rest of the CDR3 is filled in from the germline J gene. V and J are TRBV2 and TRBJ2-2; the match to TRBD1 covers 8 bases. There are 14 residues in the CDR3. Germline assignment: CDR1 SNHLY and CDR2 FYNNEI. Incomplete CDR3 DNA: TGTGCCAGCAGTGTACAGGGGGAGGCTTCACCG. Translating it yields CASSVQGEASP. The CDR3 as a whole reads CASSVQGEASPLFF.

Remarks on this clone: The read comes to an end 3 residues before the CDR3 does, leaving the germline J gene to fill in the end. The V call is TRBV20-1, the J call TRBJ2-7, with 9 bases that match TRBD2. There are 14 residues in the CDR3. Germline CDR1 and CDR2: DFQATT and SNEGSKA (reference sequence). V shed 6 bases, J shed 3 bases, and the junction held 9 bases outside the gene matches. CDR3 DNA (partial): TGCAGTGCAGGGGGCGGGAGGGCCTTCTACGAG. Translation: CSAGGGRAFYE. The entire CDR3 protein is CSAGGGRAFYEQYF.

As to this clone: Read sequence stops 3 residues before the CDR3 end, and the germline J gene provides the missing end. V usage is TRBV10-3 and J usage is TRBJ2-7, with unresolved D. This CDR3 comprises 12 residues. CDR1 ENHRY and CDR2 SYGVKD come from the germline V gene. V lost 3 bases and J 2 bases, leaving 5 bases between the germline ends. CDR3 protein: CAISDRPYEQYF. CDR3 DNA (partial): TGTGCCATCAGTGACAGGCCCTACGAG.

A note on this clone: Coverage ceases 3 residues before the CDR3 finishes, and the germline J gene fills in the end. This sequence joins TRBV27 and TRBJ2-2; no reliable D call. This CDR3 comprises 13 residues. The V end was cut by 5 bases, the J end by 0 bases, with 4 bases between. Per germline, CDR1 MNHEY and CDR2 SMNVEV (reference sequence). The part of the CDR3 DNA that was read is TGTGCCAGCAGTCCTGCGAACACCGGGGAG. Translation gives CASSPANTGE. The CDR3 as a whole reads CASSPANTGELFF.

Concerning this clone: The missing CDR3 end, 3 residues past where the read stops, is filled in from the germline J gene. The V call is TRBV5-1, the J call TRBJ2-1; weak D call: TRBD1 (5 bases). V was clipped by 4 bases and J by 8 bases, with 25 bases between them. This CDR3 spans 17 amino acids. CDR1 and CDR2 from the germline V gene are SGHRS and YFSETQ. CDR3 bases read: TGCGCCAGCAGCGTAGGCGGACACAGCTTTGGAACGGATGAG. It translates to CASSVGGHSFGTDE. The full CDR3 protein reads CASSVGGHSFGTDEQFF.

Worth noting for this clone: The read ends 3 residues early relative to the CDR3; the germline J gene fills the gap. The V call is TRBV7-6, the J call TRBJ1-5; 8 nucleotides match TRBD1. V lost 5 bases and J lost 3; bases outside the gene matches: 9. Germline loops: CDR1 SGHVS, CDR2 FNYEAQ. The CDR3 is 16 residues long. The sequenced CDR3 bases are TGTGCCAGCAGCCCTCGACAGGGGAACACCAATCAGCCC. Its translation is CASSPRQGNTNQP. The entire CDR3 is CASSPRQGNTNQPQHF.

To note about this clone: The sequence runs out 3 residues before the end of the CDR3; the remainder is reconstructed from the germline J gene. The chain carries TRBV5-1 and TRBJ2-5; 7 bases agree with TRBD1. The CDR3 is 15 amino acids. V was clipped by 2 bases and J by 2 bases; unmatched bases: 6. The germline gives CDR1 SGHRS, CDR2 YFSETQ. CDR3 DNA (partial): TGCGCCAGCAGCTTCCTCCGGGACAGACAAGAGACC. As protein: CASSFLRDRQET. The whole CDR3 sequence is CASSFLRDRQETQYF.

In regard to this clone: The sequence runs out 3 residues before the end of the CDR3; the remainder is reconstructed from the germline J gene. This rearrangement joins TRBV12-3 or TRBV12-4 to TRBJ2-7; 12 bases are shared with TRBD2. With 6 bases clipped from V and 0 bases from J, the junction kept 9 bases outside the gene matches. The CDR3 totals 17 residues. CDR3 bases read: TGTGCCAGCAGGAAGACTAGCGGGAGCGGGAGCTCCTACGAG. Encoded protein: CASRKTSGSGSSYE. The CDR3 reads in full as CASRKTSGSGSSYEQYF.

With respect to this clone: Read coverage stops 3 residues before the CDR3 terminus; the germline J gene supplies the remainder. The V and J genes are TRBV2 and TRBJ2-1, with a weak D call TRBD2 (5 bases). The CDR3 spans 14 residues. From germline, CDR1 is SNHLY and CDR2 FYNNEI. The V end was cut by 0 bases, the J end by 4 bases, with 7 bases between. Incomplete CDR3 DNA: TGTGCCAGCAGTGAAGCCCGGGGTTACAATGAG. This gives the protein CASSEARGYNE. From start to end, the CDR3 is CASSEARGYNEQFF.

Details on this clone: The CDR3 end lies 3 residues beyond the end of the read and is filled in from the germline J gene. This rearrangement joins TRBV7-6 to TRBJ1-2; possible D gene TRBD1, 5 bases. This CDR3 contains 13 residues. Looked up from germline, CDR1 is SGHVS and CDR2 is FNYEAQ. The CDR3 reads CASSARDLRGYTF. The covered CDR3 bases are TGTGCCAGCAGCGCCAGGGATTTACGAGGC.

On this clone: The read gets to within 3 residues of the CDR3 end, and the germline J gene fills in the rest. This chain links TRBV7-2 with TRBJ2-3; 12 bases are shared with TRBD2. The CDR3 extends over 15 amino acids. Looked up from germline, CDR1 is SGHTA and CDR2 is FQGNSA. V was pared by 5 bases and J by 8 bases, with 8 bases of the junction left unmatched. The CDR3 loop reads CASSTGLAGVGTQYF. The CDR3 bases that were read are TGTGCCAGCAGCACGGGACTAGCGGGCGTTGGTACG.

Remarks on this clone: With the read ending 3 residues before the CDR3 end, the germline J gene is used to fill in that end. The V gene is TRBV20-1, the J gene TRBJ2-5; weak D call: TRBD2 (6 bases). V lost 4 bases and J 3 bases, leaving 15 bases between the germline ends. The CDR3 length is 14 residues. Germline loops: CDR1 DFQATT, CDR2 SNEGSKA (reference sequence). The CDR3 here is CSAKPGERKETQYF. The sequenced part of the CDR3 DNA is TGCAGTGCTAAGCCGGGAGAGCGGAAAGAGACC.

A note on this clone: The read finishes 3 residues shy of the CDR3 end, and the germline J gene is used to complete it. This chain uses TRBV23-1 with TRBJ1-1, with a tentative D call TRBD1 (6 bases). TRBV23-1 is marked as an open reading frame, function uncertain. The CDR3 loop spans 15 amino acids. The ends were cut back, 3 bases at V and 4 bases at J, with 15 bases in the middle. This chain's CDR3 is CASSQTLQGPTEAFF. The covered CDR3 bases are TGCGCCAGCAGTCAGACCTTACAGGGCCCCACTGAA.

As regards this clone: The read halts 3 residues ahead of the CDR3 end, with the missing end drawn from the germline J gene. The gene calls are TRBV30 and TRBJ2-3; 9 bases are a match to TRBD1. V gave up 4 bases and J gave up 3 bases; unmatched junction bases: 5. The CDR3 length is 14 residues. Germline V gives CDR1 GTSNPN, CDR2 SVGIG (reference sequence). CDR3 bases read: TGTGCCTGGAATCGGGGGACAGGGACAGATACG. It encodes CAWNRGTGTDT. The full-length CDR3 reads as CAWNRGTGTDTQYF.

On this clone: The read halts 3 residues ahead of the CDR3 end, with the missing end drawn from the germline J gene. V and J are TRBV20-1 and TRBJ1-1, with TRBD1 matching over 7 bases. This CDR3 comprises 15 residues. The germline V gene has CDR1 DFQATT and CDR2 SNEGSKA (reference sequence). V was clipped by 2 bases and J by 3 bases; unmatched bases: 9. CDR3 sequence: CSARSPTGLDTEAFF. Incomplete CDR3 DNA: TGCAGTGCTAGATCCCCGACAGGGTTGGACACTGAA.

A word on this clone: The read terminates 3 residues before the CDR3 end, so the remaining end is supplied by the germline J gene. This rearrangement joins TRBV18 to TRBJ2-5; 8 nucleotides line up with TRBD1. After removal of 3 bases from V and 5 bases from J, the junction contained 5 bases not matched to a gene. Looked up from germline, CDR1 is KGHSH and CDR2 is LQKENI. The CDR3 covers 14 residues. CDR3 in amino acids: CASSPRTGRETQYF. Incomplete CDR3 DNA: TGTGCCAGCTCACCCCGGACAGGGCGGGAGACC.

CDR3: CASSPGQGTGELFF. Partial CDR3 DNA: TGTGCCAGCTCACCGGGACAGGGGACCGGGGAG. This chain uses TRBV18 with TRBJ2-2; TRBD1 aligns across 10 bases. The read is 3 residues too short to cover the CDR3 end, so that end is filled in from the germline J gene. The CDR3 length is 14 residues. Germline assignment: CDR1 KGHSH and CDR2 LQKENI. Unmatched junction bases numbered 0, after V lost 3 bases and J lost 5 bases.

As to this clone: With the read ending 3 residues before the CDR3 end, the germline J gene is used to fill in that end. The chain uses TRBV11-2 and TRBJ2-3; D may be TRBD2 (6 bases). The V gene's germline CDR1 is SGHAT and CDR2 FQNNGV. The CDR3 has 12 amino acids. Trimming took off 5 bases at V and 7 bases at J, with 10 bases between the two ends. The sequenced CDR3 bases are TGTGCCAGCAGCATTAGCGGATATACG. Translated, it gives CASSISGYT. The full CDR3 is CASSISGYTQYF. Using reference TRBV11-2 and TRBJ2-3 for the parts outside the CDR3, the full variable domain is EAGVAQSPRYKIIEKRQSVAFWCNPISGHATLYWYQQILGQGPKLLIQFQNNGVVDDSQLPKDRFSAERLKGVDSTLKIQPAKLEDSAVYLCASSISGYTQYFGPGTRLTVL.

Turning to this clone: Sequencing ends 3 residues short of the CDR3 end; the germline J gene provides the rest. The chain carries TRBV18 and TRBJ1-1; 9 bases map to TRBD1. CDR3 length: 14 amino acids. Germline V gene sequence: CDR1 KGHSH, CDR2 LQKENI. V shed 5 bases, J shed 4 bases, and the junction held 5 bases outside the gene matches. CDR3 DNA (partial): TGTGCCAGCTCAAGAGACAGGGGGGGCACTGAA. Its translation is CASSRDRGGTE. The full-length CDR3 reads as CASSRDRGGTEAFF.

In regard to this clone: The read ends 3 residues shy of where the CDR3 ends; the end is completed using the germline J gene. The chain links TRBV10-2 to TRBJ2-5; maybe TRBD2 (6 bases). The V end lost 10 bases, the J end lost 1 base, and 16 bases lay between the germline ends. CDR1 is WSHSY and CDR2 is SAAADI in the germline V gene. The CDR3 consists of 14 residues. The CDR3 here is CATSVSGSQETQYF. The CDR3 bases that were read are TGCGCCACCTCGGTTAGCGGAAGCCAAGAGACC.

This chain's CDR3 is CASSGGETQYF. The DNA read from the CDR3 is TGTGCCAGCAGTGGGGGGGAGACG. The chain recombines TRBV2 with TRBJ2-3; possibly TRBD2 for D (6 bases). The CDR3 end falls 3 residues outside the read, so it is completed with the germline J gene. CDR1 SNHLY and CDR2 FYNNEI come from the germline V gene. The CDR3 sequence is 11 residues long.

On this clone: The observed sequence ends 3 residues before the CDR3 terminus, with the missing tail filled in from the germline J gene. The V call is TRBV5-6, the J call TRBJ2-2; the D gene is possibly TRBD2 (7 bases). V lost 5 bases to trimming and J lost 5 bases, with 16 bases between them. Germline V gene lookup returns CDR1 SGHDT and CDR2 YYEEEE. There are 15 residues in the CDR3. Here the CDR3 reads CASRKRGGLTGELFF. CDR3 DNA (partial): TGTGCCAGCAGAAAGAGGGGGGGGCTTACCGGGGAG.

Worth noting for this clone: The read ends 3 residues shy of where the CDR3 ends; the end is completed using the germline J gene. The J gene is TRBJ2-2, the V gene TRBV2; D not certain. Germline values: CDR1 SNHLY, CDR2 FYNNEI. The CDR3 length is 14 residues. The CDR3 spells CASGRLGIGEKLFF. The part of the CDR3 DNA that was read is TGTGCCAGCGGTCGACTCGGAATAGGAGAAAAG. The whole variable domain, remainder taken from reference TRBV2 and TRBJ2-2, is EPEVTQTPSHQVTQMGQEVILRCVPISNHLYFYWYRQILGQKVEFLVSFYNNEISEKSEIFDDQFSVERPDGSNFTLKIRSTKLEDSAMYFCASGRLGIGEKLFFGEGSRLTVL.

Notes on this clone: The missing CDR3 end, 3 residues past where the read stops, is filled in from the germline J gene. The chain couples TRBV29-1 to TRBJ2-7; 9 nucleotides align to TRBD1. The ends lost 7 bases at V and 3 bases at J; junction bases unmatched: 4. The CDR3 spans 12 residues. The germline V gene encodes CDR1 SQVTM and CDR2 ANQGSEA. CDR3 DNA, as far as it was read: TGCAGCGGAGGGACAGGGAGCTACGAG. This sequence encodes CSGGTGSYE. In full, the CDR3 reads CSGGTGSYEQYF.

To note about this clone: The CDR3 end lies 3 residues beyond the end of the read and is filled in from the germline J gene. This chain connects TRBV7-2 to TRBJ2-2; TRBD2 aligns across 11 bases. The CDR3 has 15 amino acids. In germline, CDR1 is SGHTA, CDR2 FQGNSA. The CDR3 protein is CASSPGLAATLGLFF. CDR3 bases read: TGTGCCAGCAGCCCGGGACTAGCGGCAACACTGGGG.